This T cell receptor (beta chain) was captured by sequencing in a study of glioma-infiltrating T cells. The V gene end was trimmed by 4 bases and the J gene end by 6 bases; junction bases not matched to a gene: 4. Germline-derived CDR1 and CDR2 are DFQATT and SNEGSKA (reference sequence). The CDR3 loop spans 13 amino acids. Study-wide findings and caveats: CDR3 overlap between tissue and blood was very small. Gliomas, especially low-grade, showed above-expected tissue-blood divergence; non-neoplastic patients showed below.

Using RNA template, CDR3s of TCR alpha and beta were amplified with iRepertoire arm-PCR. Tissue mRNA or PBMC total RNA, about 90-450 ng, went into one-step reverse transcription and amplification. TCRdb called the multiplex PCR reads again in MiXCR, with one record for every CDR3 protein. In the table there are approximately 17,000 distinct CDR3 sequences, 58% of which are singletons. Concerning this clonotype itself: No antigen is known for it.

V gene TRBV20-1 combines with J gene TRBJ2-7, with 12 bases aligning to TRBD2. Sequenced material: glioma tissue, nonneoplastic brain tissue, or PBMCs (not recorded which). This clonotype originated in a human donor with low-grade glioma or glioblastoma, undergoing nonglioma brain surgery, or in good health (not recorded which). In nucleotides, the CDR3 is TGCAGTGCTACTAGCGGGAGGGCCTTCGAGCAGTACTTC. This encodes CSATSGRAFEQYF.